This T cell receptor (beta chain) was sequenced for a study of blood T cell repertoires in COVID-19. Method: immunoSEQ multiplex PCR; TCRdb's copy keeps in-frame clones and lacks some. This table holds 89,000 or so clones, about 96% found once. Germline CDR1 SNHLY, CDR2 FYNNEI. CDR3 size: 12 residues. V shed 6 bases and J shed 4 bases, with 7 bases lying between them. This TCR derives from a human donor with active COVID-19. The donor label of this sample is uncertain. The genes are TRBV2 and TRBJ2-1; tentative D call: TRBD2 (5 bases). Sequences were obtained from peripheral blood. This CDR3 is CASREDYNEQFF. CDR3 sequence (DNA): TGTGCCAGCAGGGAGGATTACAATGAGCAGTTCTTC.